This TCR beta chain was captured by sequencing in a study of vaccination effects on CD4 cells after COVID-19. CDR1 SGHRS and CDR2 YFSETQ come from the germline V gene. This CDR3 is built from 11 residues. Trimming left V 0 bases short and J 5 bases short, with 2 bases between. In regard to this clone: No antigen is known for it.

Assay used: immunoSEQ multiplex PCR; TCRdb lists only in-frame clones, some missing. The data hold 35,000 to 55,000 clones, with 60% to 75% observed a single time. Cultured cells yielded isolated CD4+ T cells after less than 11 days. The vaccine given was either BNT162b2 or mRNA-1273, in two doses. The receptor comes from a human donor who received a COVID-19 vaccine. The sequencing here drew on CD4+ T cells from PBMCs cultured without peptide, taken after COVID-19 vaccination. The chain has TRBV5-1 and TRBJ1-1, with no clear D. The CDR3 DNA sequence: TGCGCCAGCAGCTTGGGAACTGAAGCTTTCTTT. It yields the protein CASSLGTEAFF.